Following are 26 T cell receptor beta chains from one sample sequenced in a study of TIL therapy for anti-PD-1-resistant metastatic lung cancer. Time point described: pre-treatment sample, taken before nivolumab and TIL therapy. Sequencing used immunoSEQ v3. The repertoire was sequenced with immunoSEQ multiplex PCR; TCRdb's copy has only in-frame clones and lacks some. Of about 60,000 clones listed, around 86% were seen once; the top ten hold 2.5% to 3%. The sequences come from blood, collected at baseline. These receptors were taken from a person between 30 and 79 years old with non-small cell lung cancer.

The V gene is TRBV6-5, the J gene TRBJ2-1; D is unclear. CDR1 MNHEY and CDR2 SVGAGI come from the germline V gene. Trimming stripped 6 bases from V and 9 bases from J, with 18 bases between. The CDR3 length is 14 residues. CDR3 protein: CASSPTPGSGEQFF. In DNA, the CDR3 is TGTGCCAGCAGCCCCACCCCTGGGTCGGGTGAGCAGTTCTTC.

V usage is TRBV2 and J usage is TRBJ2-2; D remains ambiguous. The CDR3 has 12 amino acids. V lost 7 bases to trimming and J lost 1 base, with 4 bases between them. CDR1 is SNHLY, CDR2 FYNNEI, per germline. CDR3 loop: CASTLNTGELFF. CDR3 in DNA: TGTGCCAGCACTCTGAACACCGGGGAGCTGTTTTTT. The variable domain in full, completed from reference TRBV2 and TRBJ2-2, reads EPEVTQTPSHQVTQMGQEVILRCVPISNHLYFYWYRQILGQKVEFLVSFYNNEISEKSEIFDDQFSVERPDGSNFTLKIRSTKLEDSAMYFCASTLNTGELFFGEGSRLTVL.

The chain joins TRBV9 to TRBJ2-7; 7 nucleotides line up with TRBD2. Germline CDR1 is SGDLS and CDR2 is YYNGEE. V was clipped by 0 bases and J by 4 bases; unmatched bases: 7. The CDR3 is made up of 15 amino acids. CDR3 loop: CASSVERGEVYEQYF. The CDR3, as DNA: TGTGCCAGCAGCGTAGAACGGGGGGAAGTATACGAGCAGTACTTC.

The chain uses TRBV28 and TRBJ1-5; no definite D call. Germline V CDR1 and CDR2: MDHEN, SYDVKM. The CDR3 consists of 13 residues. The V and J ends lost 6 bases and 6 bases respectively, with 12 bases between them. The chain's CDR3 is CASSILGRQPQHF. In DNA, the CDR3 is TGTGCCAGCAGCATTCTTGGACGTCAGCCCCAGCATTTT.

This chain uses TRBV2 with TRBJ1-2, with D uncertain. Germline CDR1 SNHLY, CDR2 FYNNEI. V shed 3 bases and J shed 2 bases, with 10 bases lying between them. The CDR3 runs to 14 residues. The CDR3 DNA sequence: TGTGCCAGCAGTGAGAACCCTGAGAACTATGGCTACACCTTC. Its translation is CASSENPENYGYTF.

The chain carries TRBV28 and TRBJ2-7; 7 bases match TRBD1. Germline V lookup: CDR1 MDHEN, CDR2 SYDVKM. CDR3 length: 15 amino acids. V was clipped by 5 bases and J by 0 bases; unmatched bases: 7. In DNA, the CDR3 is TGTGCCAGCAGTGTCCCGGGACAGAGCTCCTACGAGCAGTACTTC. Its translation: CASSVPGQSSYEQYF.

The genes are TRBV19 and TRBJ1-6; D unclear. The CDR3 extends over 13 amino acids. Trimming took off 4 bases at V and 8 bases at J, with 9 bases between the two ends. CDR1 is LNHDA, CDR2 SQIVND, per germline (reference sequence). DNA for the CDR3: TGTGCCAGTAGTACTCACAGCGATTCACCCCTCCACTTT. It specifies CASSTHSDSPLHF.

J is TRBJ2-3 and V is TRBV6-5, with 10 bases lining up with TRBD2. With V trimmed by 8 bases and J by 1 base, 6 bases remained unmatched. The CDR3 contains 15 residues. From germline, CDR1 is MNHEY and CDR2 SVGAGI. Written as DNA, the CDR3 is TGTGCCAGCCGTATAGCGGGAGGACGCACAGATACGCAGTATTTT. Translating it yields CASRIAGGRTDTQYF.

The chain has TRBV7-7 and TRBJ2-3; 8 bases match TRBD2. V lost 2 bases and J lost 4; bases outside the gene matches: 5. Germline CDR1 is SSHAT and CDR2 is FNYEAQ (reference sequence). CDR3 length equals 15 residues. CDR3 sequence (DNA): TGTGCCAGCAGCTTATACGGGACTAGTGCAGATACGCAGTATTTT. Protein product: CASSLYGTSADTQYF. The complete variable domain, with remaining parts taken from reference TRBV7-7 and TRBJ2-3, reads GAGVSQSPRYKVTKRGQDVTLRCDPISSHATLYWYQQALGQGPEFLTYFNYEAQPDKSGLPSDRFSAERPEGSISTLTIQRTEQRDSAMYRCASSLYGTSADTQYFGPGTRLTVL.

The chain has TRBV3-1 (or the pseudogene TRBV3-2) and TRBJ1-2; possible D gene TRBD1, 6 bases. The germline CDR1 and CDR2 sequences are LGHDT and YNNKEL (reference sequence). The CDR3 is made up of 17 amino acids. Trimming stripped 0 bases from V and 4 bases from J, with 18 bases between. The CDR3 sequence is CASSQDLGGAGSYGYTF. CDR3 DNA: TGTGCCAGCAGCCAAGACCTTGGGGGGGCCGGTTCCTATGGCTACACCTTC.

This clone was counted once. The chain combines TRBV7-9 with TRBJ2-1, with D tentatively TRBD2 (6 bases). The CDR3 has 13 residues. Per the germline V gene, CDR1 is SEHNR and CDR2 is FQNEAQ (reference sequence). V lost 6 bases, J lost 6 bases, and 12 bases lay in between. The CDR3 loop reads CASREGTGNEQFF. CDR3 DNA sequence: TGTGCCAGCAGGGAGGGTACTGGCAATGAGCAGTTCTTC.

The chain is built from TRBV19 and TRBJ2-3; D might be TRBD2 (6 bases). The V end lost 3 bases, the J end lost 6 bases, and 10 bases lay between the germline ends. Germline V CDR1 and CDR2: LNHDA, SQIVND (reference sequence). This CDR3 comprises 13 residues. For the CDR3, the DNA is TGTGCCAGTAGTATGCTGGGAGGTGATACGCAGTATTTT. Translated, it gives CASSMLGGDTQYF.

The J gene is TRBJ2-5, the V gene TRBV2; 8 bases agree with TRBD2. CDR3 length equals 17 residues. V shed 7 bases, J shed 5 bases, and the junction held 18 bases outside the gene matches. CDR1 is SNHLY, CDR2 FYNNEI, per germline. The CDR3 region is CASIPGGLAGPSETQYF. The CDR3 nucleotides read TGTGCCAGCATCCCTGGGGGGCTAGCGGGCCCAAGTGAGACCCAGTACTTC.

The rearrangement joins TRBV10-3 to TRBJ1-1; D unresolved. The CDR3 extends over 13 amino acids. The V end lost 7 bases, the J end lost 0 bases, and 9 bases lay between the germline ends. Germline V gene sequence: CDR1 ENHRY, CDR2 SYGVKD. The CDR3 DNA reads as TGTGCCATCACGGTTGACTTGAACACTGAAGCTTTCTTT. Amino acid sequence: CAITVDLNTEAFF.

This sequence joins TRBV18 and TRBJ1-3, with D perhaps TRBD1 (5 bases). Germline CDR1 KGHSH, CDR2 LQKENI. There are 15 residues in the CDR3. Trimming cost V 1 base and J 0 bases, with 7 bases left between them. The CDR3 DNA is TGTGCCAGCTCACCACGGGGGAACTCTGGAAACACCATATATTTT. Its protein product is CASSPRGNSGNTIYF. Full variable domain (remainder filled in from reference TRBV18 and TRBJ1-3): NAGVMQNPRHLVRRRGQEARLRCSPMKGHSHVYWYRQLPEEGLKFMVYLQKENIIDESGMPKERFSAEFPKEGPSILRIQQVVRGDSAAYFCASSPRGNSGNTIYFGEGSWLTVV.

The chain carries TRBV6-2 or TRBV6-3 and TRBJ1-2; D is possibly TRBD1 (6 bases). V was pared by 4 bases and J by 3 bases, with 6 bases between. This CDR3 region has 12 residues. Germline loops: CDR1 MNHEY, CDR2 SVGEGT. CDR3 bases: TGTGCCAGCAGTTGGACAGACTATGGCTACACCTTC. It encodes CASSWTDYGYTF.

The CDR3 sequence is CASSRWDLGEQYF. CDR3 bases: TGTGCCAGCAGTCGTTGGGACCTTGGGGAGCAGTACTTC. V is TRBV27 and J is TRBJ2-7; D tentatively fits TRBD1 or TRBD2 (5 bases each). The CDR3 is 13 amino acids. CDR1 and CDR2 (germline): MNHEY, SMNVEV (reference sequence). Trimming pared 5 bases from V and 7 bases from J, leaving 15 bases between.

This clone was counted a single time. The chain has TRBV23-1 and TRBJ1-3, with no clear D. TRBV23-1 has ORF status, its function being uncertain. This CDR3 region has 16 residues. The germline V and J ends were trimmed by 3 bases and 0 bases, with 12 bases remaining between them. DNA for the CDR3: TGCGCCAGCAGTCATCCTGGGATTTTCTCTGGAAACACCATATATTTT. Its translation is CASSHPGIFSGNTIYF.

In DNA form, the CDR3 reads TGCGCCAGCAGCTTGGAAGGACTAGCGGGAGGCCGGGAGCAGTTCTTC. Amino acid sequence: CASSLEGLAGGREQFF. This chain links TRBV5-1 with TRBJ2-1, with 14 bases lining up with TRBD2. Per germline, CDR1 SGHRS and CDR2 YFSETQ. CDR3 length: 16 amino acids. The V segment lost 0 bases and the J segment 10 bases; nucleotides outside the gene matches: 6.

The chain has TRBV6-5 and TRBJ2-5; 7 positions match TRBD1. Unmatched junction bases numbered 9, after V lost 0 bases and J lost 5 bases. The CDR3 totals 16 residues. Looked up from germline, CDR1 is MNHEY and CDR2 is SVGAGI. CDR3 residues: CASSYSTTGKWETQYF. DNA of the CDR3: TGTGCCAGCAGTTACTCGACGACAGGGAAATGGGAGACCCAGTACTTC.

The V gene is TRBV6-1, the J gene TRBJ2-7; no clear D. Between the trimmed V and J ends, which lost 2 bases and 4 bases, there was a span of 15 bases. CDR3 length: 15 residues. Germline lookup yields CDR1 MNHNS and CDR2 SASEGT. The CDR3 DNA reads TGTGCCAGCAGTGAAATCCCTGGGCAGGCTTACGAGCAGTACTTC. Translation gives CASSEIPGQAYEQYF.

The rearrangement uses TRBV30 and TRBJ2-7; TRBD1 or TRBD2 may be the D gene (7 bases each). This CDR3 comprises 15 residues. Trimming cost V 5 bases and J 0 bases, with 17 bases left between them. CDR1 is GTSNPN, CDR2 SVGIG, per germline (reference sequence). The CDR3 coding sequence is TGTGCCTGGGGGGGGGAAGGGACAGACTCCTACGAGCAGTACTTC. This translates into CAWGGEGTDSYEQYF.

This rearrangement joins TRBV28 to TRBJ1-5; D might be TRBD1 (6 bases). Deletions cut 6 bases from V and 4 bases from J, with 13 bases between. Germline CDR1 reads MDHEN; CDR2 reads SYDVKM. CDR3 size: 14 residues. CDR3 protein: CASRRQVANQPQHF. CDR3 nucleotides: TGTGCCAGCAGGAGACAGGTAGCAAATCAGCCCCAGCATTTT.

This chain uses TRBV30 with TRBJ1-3, with 9 bases that match TRBD1. CDR1 is GTSNPN, CDR2 SVGIG, per germline (reference sequence). The CDR3 contains 12 residues. After removal of 8 bases from V and 8 bases from J, the junction contained 7 bases not matched to a gene. The CDR3 loop reads CALTGQGHTIYF. DNA for the CDR3: TGTGCCCTCACGGGACAGGGACACACCATATATTTT.

The table lists this clone with a count of one. The chain couples TRBV2 to TRBJ1-5; tentatively, D is TRBD1 (5 bases). Trimming took 7 bases from V and 4 from J, leaving 17 bases between them. This CDR3 region has 15 residues. Per the germline V gene, CDR1 is SNHLY and CDR2 is FYNNEI. The CDR3, as DNA: TGTGCCAGCACCCTCGGGACGGCGAGGAATCAGCCCCAGCATTTT. This sequence encodes CASTLGTARNQPQHF.

This clone was counted a single time. J is TRBJ1-1 and V is TRBV7-9; TRBD1 agrees at 7 bases. From germline, CDR1 is SEHNR and CDR2 FQNEAQ (reference sequence). V was clipped by 5 bases and J by 1 base; unmatched bases: 1. The CDR3 has 13 residues. The CDR3 loop reads CASSPGGNTEAFF. In DNA form, the CDR3 reads TGTGCCAGCAGCCCAGGGGGGAACACTGAAGCTTTCTTT.